This T cell receptor (beta chain) is drawn from a study of identical twins. TCRdb passed the 5' RACE reads through MiXCR, listing each CDR3 protein once. Of 500,000 to 600,000 distinct CDR3 sequences in the sample, 20% to 25% were seen once. V was trimmed by 5 bases and J by 4 bases, leaving 6 bases between them. The CDR3 runs to 12 residues. CDR1 and CDR2 from the germline V gene are LNHNV and YYDKDF (reference sequence). All donors were healthy, and all were Caucasian. This sample was also put to use in a study of T cells expressing NK-cell markers. That paper states: The study did not resolve the HCMV specificity of expanded NKG2C+ T cell clones.

Sample: CD4+ T cells sorted from blood. V and J are TRBV15 and TRBJ1-5; no clear D. The sequence derives from a woman under 30 in good health. The CDR3 coding sequence is TGTGCCACCAGCGGATATAATCAGCCCCAGCATTTT. It translates to CATSGYNQPQHF.